One sample yielded the 27 T cell receptor beta chains listed below, sequenced in a study of blood T cell repertoires in COVID-19. Here immunoSEQ multiplex PCR was the method, and the copy in TCRdb shows in-frame clones only, minus some. The sample consists of under 250,000 clones, 70% to 85% of them appearing once. The specimen was peripheral blood. The receptor source for this set is a man between 45 and 60 years old with active or convalescent COVID-19.

This clone was observed a handful of times. This chain uses TRBV19 with TRBJ1-4; TRBD1 matches 7 bases. Germline V gene lookup returns CDR1 LNHDA and CDR2 SQIVND (reference sequence). CDR3 size: 15 residues. After removal of 6 bases from V and 5 bases from J, the junction contained 9 bases not matched to a gene. Here the CDR3 DNA reads TGTGCCAGTAGGCTACAGGGGATAAAGAATGAAAAACTGTTTTTT. It is translated as CASRLQGIKNEKLFF.

The rearrangement joins TRBV5-4 to TRBJ2-3, with D maybe TRBD2 (6 bases). V was pared by 3 bases and J by 2 bases, with 13 bases between. CDR3 length: 15 amino acids. CDR1 is SGHNT, CDR2 YYREEE, per germline (reference sequence). CDR3 sequence: CASSSRGKDTDTQYF. CDR3 bases: TGTGCCAGCAGCTCCCGGGGGAAGGACACAGATACGCAGTATTTT.

The V and J genes are TRBV10-3 and TRBJ1-2; no firm D call. The germline V gene encodes CDR1 ENHRY and CDR2 SYGVKD. Between the trimmed V and J ends, which lost 0 bases and 3 bases, there was a span of 14 bases. CDR3 length: 16 residues. In nucleotides, the CDR3 is TGTGCCATCAGTGAGTCCCCCGGTCCTGGAGACTATGGCTACACCTTC. It specifies CAISESPGPGDYGYTF.

This clone was recorded a few times. CDR3 nucleotide sequence: TGTGCCAGCAGCCTCCTTGCCCCTTCCTTATCCTCTAGTGTTAGTACGCAGTATTTT. Protein sequence: CASSLLAPSLSSSVSTQYF. The chain recombines TRBV7-6 with TRBJ2-3; D uncertain. The CDR3 is 19 amino acids. The germline gives CDR1 SGHVS, CDR2 FNYEAQ. V gave up 5 bases and J gave up 8 bases, with 32 bases separating them.

This sequence joins TRBV12-5 and TRBJ2-1; TRBD1 is a possible D gene (6 bases). The ends were cut back, 0 bases at V and 5 bases at J, with 14 bases in the middle. Germline V gene lookup returns CDR1 LGHNT and CDR2 FRNRAP. This CDR3 is built from 16 residues. CDR3 loop: CASGLVRSWTDNEQFF. CDR3 sequence (DNA): TGTGCTAGTGGTTTGGTACGCTCTTGGACAGACAATGAGCAGTTCTTC.

In this sample, this clone turned up a few times. The rearrangement links TRBV2 to TRBJ2-5, with 8 bases fitting TRBD2. The CDR3 loop spans 15 amino acids. V gave up 8 bases and J gave up 2 bases; unmatched junction bases: 10. Per germline, CDR1 SNHLY and CDR2 FYNNEI. The CDR3 region is CASSIGRGEQETQYF. The CDR3 DNA sequence: TGTGCCAGCTCTATTGGGCGGGGGGAACAAGAGACCCAGTACTTC.

The gene calls are TRBV4-3 and TRBJ2-7; D possibly corresponds to TRBD2 (5 bases). The V end lost 1 base, the J end lost 0 bases, and 10 bases lay between the germline ends. Germline CDR1 and CDR2: LGHNA and YSLEER. This CDR3 is 15 amino acids long. CDR3 nucleotide sequence: TGCGCCAGCAGCCAAGCCGCGGGCAACTCCTACGAGCAGTACTTC. It encodes CASSQAAGNSYEQYF.

The chain has TRBV6-5 and TRBJ1-5; no reliable D call. With 7 bases removed from V and 5 bases from J, the gap between germline ends came to 12 bases. CDR1 and CDR2 from the germline V gene are MNHEY and SVGAGI. The CDR3 sequence is 13 residues long. This CDR3 reads CASNPELYQPQHF. The CDR3 bases are TGTGCCAGCAACCCGGAGTTATATCAGCCCCAGCATTTT.

About this clone: Other DNA sequences in this sample translate to the same CDR3. The rearrangement uses TRBV6-2 or TRBV6-3 and TRBJ2-2; TRBD2 matches at 12 bases. The CDR3 spans 18 residues. The junction had 8 bases not matched to a gene; V was cut back by 0 bases and J by 6 bases. Germline CDR1 reads MNHEY; CDR2 reads SVGEGT. CDR3 residues: CASSYSGLAGGPAGELFF. In DNA form, the CDR3 reads TGTGCCAGCAGTTACTCCGGCCTAGCGGGAGGGCCCGCCGGGGAGCTGTTTTTT.

The gene calls are TRBV7-2 and TRBJ2-1; 7 bases align to TRBD1. J was trimmed by 7 bases and V by 4 bases; bases with no gene match: 7. CDR3 length: 14 amino acids. From germline, CDR1 is SGHTA and CDR2 FQGNSA. The CDR3 nucleotides read TGTGCCAGCAGCTACCGGACAGGCGGAAATGAGCAGTTCTTC. Its translation: CASSYRTGGNEQFF. Filled out from reference TRBV7-2 and TRBJ2-1, the complete variable domain reads GAGVSQSPSNKVTEKGKDVELRCDPISGHTALYWYRQSLGQGLEFLIYFQGNSAPDKSGLPSDRFSAERTGGSVSTLTIQRTQQEDSAVYLCASSYRTGGNEQFFGPGTRLTVL.

The chain couples TRBV7-3 to TRBJ2-1; D call uncertain. CDR3 length: 15 amino acids. Germline CDR1 reads SGHTA; CDR2 reads FQGTGA. V shed 5 bases and J shed 6 bases, with 17 bases lying between them. CDR3 DNA: TGTGCCAGCAGCCGAATTAAAACTACTTCCAATGAGCAGTTCTTC. This gives the protein CASSRIKTTSNEQFF. Full variable domain (remainder filled in from reference TRBV7-3 and TRBJ2-1): GAGVSQTPSNKVTEKGKYVELRCDPISGHTALYWYRQSLGQGPEFLIYFQGTGAADDSGLPNDRFFAVRPEGSVSTLKIQRTERGDSAVYLCASSRIKTTSNEQFFGPGTRLTVL.

The chain has TRBV4-3 and TRBJ1-1, with unresolved D. Trimming left V 0 bases short and J 5 bases short, with 13 bases between. This CDR3 is built from 15 residues. Germline lookup yields CDR1 LGHNA and CDR2 YSLEER. The CDR3 sequence is CASSQEWEEWTEAFF. CDR3 coding DNA: TGCGCCAGCAGCCAAGAATGGGAGGAATGGACTGAAGCTTTCTTT.

This clone was seen once. The chain has TRBV5-1 and TRBJ2-5; D may be TRBD2 (6 bases). Trimming removed 4 bases from V and 5 bases from J, with 15 bases in between. The V gene's germline CDR1 is SGHRS and CDR2 YFSETQ. The CDR3 totals 14 residues. The CDR3 region is CASSPARGVETQYF. For the CDR3, the DNA is TGCGCCAGCAGCCCGGCGCGGGGTGTGGAGACCCAGTACTTC.

The chain employs TRBV5-1 and TRBJ2-7; tentative D call: TRBD1 (5 bases). This CDR3 spans 13 amino acids. CDR1 and CDR2 (germline): SGHRS, YFSETQ. Trimming took off 0 bases at V and 6 bases at J, with 10 bases between the two ends. The CDR3 DNA follows: TGCGCCAGCAGCTTGGACAGGTTCGGCGAGCAGTACGTC. Translation gives CASSLDRFGEQYV.

This chain links TRBV20-1 with TRBJ2-1; D is unresolved. Trimming took 5 bases from V and 7 from J, leaving 9 bases between them. CDR1 is DFQATT and CDR2 is SNEGSKA in the germline V gene (reference sequence). The CDR3 spans 11 residues. The CDR3 region has the DNA TGCAGTGCTTCCGACTGGAATGAGCAGTTCTTC. Protein product: CSASDWNEQFF.

The chain uses TRBV6-5 and TRBJ1-2; D gene ambiguous. The CDR3 spans 12 residues. Trimming took 10 bases from V and 7 from J, leaving 16 bases between them. The V gene's germline CDR1 is MNHEY and CDR2 SVGAGI. CDR3 DNA sequence: TGTGCCACACGGAGGGTAGATTTTGGCTACACCTTC. Its translation: CATRRVDFGYTF.

The genes are TRBV6-2 or TRBV6-3 and TRBJ2-7; 10 nucleotides match TRBD1. Per germline, CDR1 MNHEY and CDR2 SVGEGT. V lost 2 bases, J lost 13 bases, and 8 bases stayed unmatched. CDR3 size: 13 residues. The CDR3 sequence is CASSYGTGAPLYV. DNA of the CDR3: TGTGCCAGCAGTTACGGGACAGGGGCCCCTTTATACGTC.

The CDR3 DNA is TGTGCCAGCAGCTCACTAGGCGGCCCTAGGGCAAACGAGCAGTACTTC. Protein product: CASSSLGGPRANEQYF. V is TRBV28 and J is TRBJ2-7; tentative D call: TRBD2 (5 bases). Germline CDR1 MDHEN, CDR2 SYDVKM. The CDR3 is 16 residues long. Between the trimmed V and J ends, which lost 6 bases and 5 bases, there was a span of 23 bases.

In its sample, this clone was seen once. The V and J genes are TRBV6-2 or TRBV6-3 and TRBJ1-2, with 8 bases fitting TRBD1. Germline V CDR1 and CDR2: MNHEY, SVGEGT. The length of the CDR3 is 14 residues. With 8 bases clipped from V and 2 bases from J, the junction kept 7 bases outside the gene matches. The CDR3 is CASCPDRDNYGYTF. The CDR3 DNA is TGTGCCAGCTGCCCGGACAGGGACAACTATGGCTACACCTTC.

This rearrangement joins TRBV4-3 to TRBJ2-1; 13 bases align to TRBD2. The length of the CDR3 is 15 residues. The V gene's germline CDR1 is LGHNA and CDR2 YSLEER. The J segment lost 7 bases and the V segment lost 4 bases, leaving 4 bases of the junction unmatched. The CDR3 region is CASSLRTSGGNEQFF. As DNA, the CDR3 is TGCGCCAGCAGCCTTCGGACTAGCGGGGGTAATGAGCAGTTCTTC.

This chain connects TRBV4-2 to TRBJ2-3, with 10 nucleotides matching TRBD1. Germline assignment: CDR1 LGHNA and CDR2 YNFKEQ. The V and J ends lost 4 bases and 9 bases, in that order; junction bases with no gene match: 10. The CDR3 loop spans 15 amino acids. The CDR3 region has the DNA TGTGCCAGCAGCCCTCGGACAGGGGGATTAGGGACGCAGTATTTT. It encodes CASSPRTGGLGTQYF.

The chain has TRBV5-1 and TRBJ2-1, with 9 bases lining up with TRBD1. V lost 4 bases, J lost 9 bases, and 11 bases stayed unmatched. This CDR3 region has 15 residues. Germline V gene data show CDR1 as SGHRS and CDR2 as YFSETQ. The CDR3 is CASSPRTGATGEQFF. The CDR3 DNA reads as TGCGCCAGCAGCCCCCGGACAGGGGCGACTGGTGAGCAGTTCTTC.

CDR3 sequence: CASSPGTGGDTEAFF. Written as DNA, the CDR3 is TGTGCCAGCAGCCCTGGGACAGGGGGTGACACTGAAGCTTTCTTT. The chain joins TRBV11-2 to TRBJ1-1; TRBD1 aligns across 11 bases. Germline lookup yields CDR1 SGHAT and CDR2 FQNNGV. The CDR3 is 15 residues long. V lost 5 bases, J lost 3 bases, and 5 bases stayed unmatched.

This clone was picked up a small number of times. The chain links TRBV3-1 (or the pseudogene TRBV3-2) to TRBJ1-2, with D possibly matching TRBD1 (5 bases). The CDR3 is 13 residues long. V gave up 4 bases and J gave up 7 bases, with 13 bases separating them. CDR1 is LGHDT and CDR2 is YNNKEL in the germline V gene (reference sequence). CDR3 DNA: TGTGCCAGCAGCCCCCTAGGGGCAGCTGGCTACACCTTC. It translates to CASSPLGAAGYTF.

This clone was found once. The V call is TRBV6-5, the J call TRBJ1-4; TRBD1 aligns across 7 bases. Looked up from germline, CDR1 is MNHEY and CDR2 is SVGAGI. V dropped 10 bases and J dropped 2; count of bases not matched to a gene: 4. CDR3 length equals 13 residues. CDR3 sequence: CATIRGTNEKLFF. CDR3 DNA: TGTGCCACCATCAGGGGGACTAATGAAAAACTGTTTTTT.

The chain couples TRBV5-6 to TRBJ2-7; the D is unclear. Germline CDR1 and CDR2: SGHDT and YYEEEE. This CDR3 comprises 12 residues. Trimming shortened V by 5 bases and J by 4 bases, and 10 bases separated the two germline ends. The CDR3 DNA follows: TGTGCCAGCAGTTCCGGAGTTTACGAGCAGTACGTC. Amino acid sequence: CASSSGVYEQYV.

The rearrangement joins TRBV7-2 to TRBJ2-5; D may be TRBD2 (6 bases). The CDR3 totals 18 residues. V lost 2 bases, J lost 1 base, and 20 bases lay in between. Germline-derived CDR1 and CDR2 are SGHTA and FQGNSA. The CDR3 spells CASSLLSSVGTGQETQYF. Written as DNA, the CDR3 is TGTGCCAGCAGCTTATTAAGCTCAGTGGGGACTGGCCAAGAGACCCAGTACTTC.